These 21 T cell receptor beta chains were sequenced from one sample in a study of T cells in localized non-small cell lung cancer. TCRdb's table, derived via immunoSEQ multiplex PCR, lists solely in-frame clones and lacks some. This sample has approximately 28,000 clones; around nine tenths occur once, and the top ten carry more than 13%. Sequenced here: peripheral blood, sampled before any cancer treatment. The receptors originated from a female donor older than 55 with stage II squamous cell lung carcinoma.

This clone has just a few counts. This chain links TRBV5-1 with TRBJ1-1; D is ambiguous. This CDR3 contains 15 residues. V lost 2 bases and J lost 1, with 12 bases in between. CDR1 is SGHRS and CDR2 is YFSETQ in the germline V gene. CDR3 coding DNA: TGCGCCAGCAGCTTAGAGTCAATGCGGAACACTGAAGCTTTCTTT. It yields the protein CASSLESMRNTEAFF. The full variable domain, with the rest looked up from reference TRBV5-1 and TRBJ1-1, is KAGVTQTPRYLIKTRGQQVTLSCSPISGHRSVSWYQQTPGQGLQFLFEYFSETQRNKGNFPGRFSGRQFSNSRSEMNVSTLELGDSALYLCASSLESMRNTEAFFGQGTRLTVV.

This clone has a single count. The gene calls are TRBV5-1 and TRBJ2-1; 7 bases align to TRBD1. V lost 0 bases, J lost 2 bases, and 2 bases stayed unmatched. Germline lookup yields CDR1 SGHRS and CDR2 YFSETQ. There are 15 residues in the CDR3. CDR3 protein: CASSLGQGTYNEQFF. DNA of the CDR3: TGCGCCAGCAGCTTGGGACAGGGTACCTACAATGAGCAGTTCTTC.

This chain connects TRBV2 to TRBJ1-6; no reliable D call. This CDR3 contains 15 residues. Trimming pared 4 bases from V and 4 bases from J, leaving 11 bases between. CDR1 is SNHLY and CDR2 is FYNNEI in the germline V gene. CDR3 in amino acids: CASSASHDYNSPLHF. CDR3 DNA sequence: TGTGCCAGCAGTGCCTCTCATGATTATAATTCACCCCTCCACTTT.

The V and J genes are TRBV5-1 and TRBJ2-1; tentative D call: TRBD2 (6 bases). Trimming cost V 7 bases and J 3 bases, with 17 bases left between them. The CDR3 runs to 15 residues. Germline CDR1 is SGHRS and CDR2 is YFSETQ. The CDR3 sequence is CASRDGSGVYNEQFF. The CDR3 nucleotides read TGCGCCAGCCGGGACGGTAGCGGCGTCTACAATGAGCAGTTCTTC.

The V and J genes are TRBV6-5 and TRBJ1-2, with D possibly TRBD1 on 6 matching bases. Germline CDR1 is MNHEY and CDR2 is SVGAGI. The V gene lost 7 bases and the J gene lost 4 bases, with 16 bases spanning the gap. The CDR3 spans 14 residues. The CDR3 DNA is TGTGCCAGCACCCAACAGGGTAGAGGCTATGGCTACACCTTC. As protein: CASTQQGRGYGYTF.

The gene calls are TRBV6-4 and TRBJ1-1, with D unclear. Trimming left V 5 bases short and J 1 base short, with 8 bases between. Germline V gene sequence: CDR1 MRHNA, CDR2 SNTAGT. The CDR3 loop spans 13 amino acids. The CDR3 region has the DNA TGTGCCAGCAGTTCTCAGGCGAACACTGAAGCTTTCTTT. Encoded protein: CASSSQANTEAFF.

As to this clone: The sample has other DNA sequences that encode this CDR3 too. The chain carries TRBV7-2 and TRBJ1-2; a possible D gene is TRBD1 (5 bases). The CDR3 consists of 14 residues. The germline gives CDR1 SGHTA, CDR2 FQGNSA. Trimming removed 6 bases at V and 5 bases at J, with 16 bases between. CDR3 sequence reads: CASRIEFGGYGYTF. The CDR3 DNA reads as TGTGCCAGCAGAATAGAATTCGGGGGGTATGGCTACACCTTC.

The V and J genes are TRBV15 and TRBJ1-1; TRBD1 matches 8 bases. The CDR3 runs to 13 residues. In germline, CDR1 is LNHNV, CDR2 YYDKDF (reference sequence). With V trimmed by 3 bases and J by 9 bases, 6 bases remained unmatched. The CDR3 loop is CATSSPGQAKAFF. CDR3 DNA sequence: TGTGCCACCAGCAGCCCGGGACAGGCAAAAGCTTTCTTT.

The chain combines TRBV7-8 with TRBJ1-6; the D gene is possibly TRBD1 (6 bases). The length of the CDR3 is 13 residues. Germline V gene lookup returns CDR1 SGHVS and CDR2 FQNEAQ. The V and J ends lost 3 bases and 10 bases respectively, with 10 bases between them. The CDR3 loop is CASSFNRESPLHF. The DNA of the CDR3 is TGTGCCAGCAGCTTTAACAGGGAATCACCCCTCCACTTT.

This rearrangement joins TRBV28 to TRBJ1-5, with D tentatively TRBD1 (5 bases). Looked up from germline, CDR1 is MDHEN and CDR2 is SYDVKM. This CDR3 is built from 15 residues. V was trimmed by 2 bases and J by 2 bases, leaving 10 bases between them. This CDR3 is CASSLRGARNQPQHF. Written as DNA, the CDR3 is TGTGCCAGCAGTTTAAGGGGAGCCCGCAATCAGCCCCAGCATTTT.

This clone was observed a single time. At one of its ends the junction is not consistent with the germline gene, which may arise from a read error. The chain couples TRBV5-1 to TRBJ1-2; D is undetermined. This CDR3 region has 13 residues. Germline values: CDR1 SGHRS, CDR2 YFSETQ. The DNA for the CDR3 is TGCGACAGCAGCTTGGAAGGGAATCGTGGCTACACCTTC. Residues: CDSSLEGNRGYTF.

The J gene is TRBJ2-7, the V gene TRBV6-1, with D perhaps TRBD1 (5 bases). The germline V and J ends were trimmed by 3 bases and 0 bases, with 12 bases remaining between them. CDR1 is MNHNS, CDR2 SASEGT, per germline. This CDR3 has 15 amino acids. CDR3 loop: CASSERGHSSYEQYF. The CDR3 DNA reads TGTGCCAGCAGTGAGCGAGGACACAGCTCCTACGAGCAGTACTTC.

The rearrangement links TRBV23-1 to TRBJ2-7; 9 positions match TRBD1. TRBV23-1 qualifies as an ORF whose function is uncertain. This CDR3 spans 20 amino acids. V trimming: 3 bases; J trimming: 0 bases; junction bases outside the gene matches: 18. Here the CDR3 DNA reads TGCGCCAGCAGTCAGCTCTGGACGGGACAGGGTGAATCTAGCTCCTACGAGCAGTACTTC. As protein: CASSQLWTGQGESSSYEQYF.

The genes are TRBV27 and TRBJ2-7, with 13 positions matching TRBD2. V shed 7 bases and J 3 bases; nucleotides not matched to a gene: 12. The CDR3 is 17 amino acids. The germline V gene encodes CDR1 MNHEY and CDR2 SMNVEV (reference sequence). The CDR3 protein is CASTRSTSGRSRYEQYF. CDR3 coding DNA: TGTGCCAGCACTAGGTCGACTAGCGGGAGGTCCCGCTACGAGCAGTACTTC.

This rearrangement joins TRBV12-5 to TRBJ2-5; maybe TRBD2 (5 bases). Germline V lookup: CDR1 LGHNT, CDR2 FRNRAP. This CDR3 comprises 12 residues. The germline V and J ends were trimmed by 1 base and 5 bases, with 5 bases remaining between them. For the CDR3, the DNA is TGTGCTAGTGGTTTGGGGAGGGAGACCCAGTACTTC. Residues: CASGLGRETQYF.

This clone was recorded once. The rearrangement uses TRBV20-1 and TRBJ2-3; D possibly corresponds to TRBD2 (5 bases). V lost 5 bases to trimming and J lost 5 bases, with 8 bases between them. The germline gives CDR1 DFQATT, CDR2 SNEGSKA (reference sequence). CDR3 length: 11 residues. CDR3 sequence: CSAPGGDTQYF. The CDR3, as DNA: TGCAGTGCTCCCGGAGGAGATACGCAGTATTTT.

The chain uses TRBV6-5 and TRBJ1-5; possibly TRBD1 for D (5 bases). The CDR3 is 14 amino acids. The germline CDR1 and CDR2 sequences are MNHEY and SVGAGI. Trimming stripped 6 bases from V and 4 bases from J, with 13 bases between. This CDR3 reads CASREGFGNQPQHF. The CDR3 DNA reads as TGTGCCAGCAGGGAGGGGTTTGGGAATCAGCCCCAGCATTTT.

This chain links TRBV1 with TRBJ2-5; TRBD1 is the table's D call and was not checked against the DNA. The DNA end favors TRBJ2-7, so the J call may be wrong. TRBV1 is deemed a pseudogene. CDR3 length: 16 amino acids. As DNA, the CDR3 is TGCACCAGCAGCCAAGTCCCCCAGGGTTTAGGGTACGAGCAGTACTTC. It translates to CTSSQVPQGLGYEQYF.

The genes are TRBV20-1 and TRBJ1-2; D is uncertain. V was cut by 7 bases and J by 3 bases, with 9 bases left in between. The CDR3 runs 11 residues. Germline CDR1 DFQATT, CDR2 SNEGSKA (reference sequence). The CDR3 sequence is CSVPRDYGYTF. In DNA form, the CDR3 reads TGCAGTGTACCCAGAGACTATGGCTACACCTTC.

The chain combines TRBV9 with TRBJ2-7, with 15 bases aligning to TRBD2. V lost 3 bases and J lost 6; bases outside the gene matches: 1. This CDR3 contains 14 residues. The germline V gene encodes CDR1 SGDLS and CDR2 YYNGEE. The CDR3, as DNA: TGTGCCAGCAGCGCGGGACTAGCGGGAGGCGAGCAGTACTTC. This encodes CASSAGLAGGEQYF.

J is TRBJ2-7 and V is TRBV21-1; the tabulated D call, TRBD2, remains unverified against the DNA. TRBV21-1 represents a pseudogene. This CDR3 contains 15 residues. The CDR3: CASSKEVTSSYEQYF. Here the CDR3 DNA reads TGTGCCAGCAGCAAAGAGGTGACTAGCTCCTACGAGCAGTACTTC.